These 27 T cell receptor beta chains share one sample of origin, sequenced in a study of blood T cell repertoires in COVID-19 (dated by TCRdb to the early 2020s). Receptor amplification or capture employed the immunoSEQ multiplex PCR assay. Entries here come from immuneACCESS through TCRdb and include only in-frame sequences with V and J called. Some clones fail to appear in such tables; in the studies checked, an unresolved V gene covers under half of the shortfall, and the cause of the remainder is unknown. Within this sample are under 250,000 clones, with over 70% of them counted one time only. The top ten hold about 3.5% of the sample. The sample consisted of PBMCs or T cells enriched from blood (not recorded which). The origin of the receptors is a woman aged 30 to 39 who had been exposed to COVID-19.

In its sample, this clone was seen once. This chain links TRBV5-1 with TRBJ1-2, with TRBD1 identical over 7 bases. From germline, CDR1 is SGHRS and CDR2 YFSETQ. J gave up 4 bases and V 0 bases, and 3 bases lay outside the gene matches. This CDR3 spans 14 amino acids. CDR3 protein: CASSLGQGFYGYTF. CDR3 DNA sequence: TGCGCCAGCAGCTTGGGACAGGGATTCTATGGCTACACCTTC. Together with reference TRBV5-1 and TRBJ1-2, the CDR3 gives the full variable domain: KAGVTQTPRYLIKTRGQQVTLSCSPISGHRSVSWYQQTPGQGLQFLFEYFSETQRNKGNFPGRFSGRQFSNSRSEMNVSTLELGDSALYLCASSLGQGFYGYTFGSGTRLTVV.

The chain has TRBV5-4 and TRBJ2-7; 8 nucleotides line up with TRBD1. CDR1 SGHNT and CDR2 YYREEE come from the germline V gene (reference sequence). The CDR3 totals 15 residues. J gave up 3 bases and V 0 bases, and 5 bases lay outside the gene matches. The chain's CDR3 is CASSLGGTGDYEQYF. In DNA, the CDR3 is TGTGCCAGCAGCTTGGGAGGGACAGGAGACTACGAGCAGTACTTC.

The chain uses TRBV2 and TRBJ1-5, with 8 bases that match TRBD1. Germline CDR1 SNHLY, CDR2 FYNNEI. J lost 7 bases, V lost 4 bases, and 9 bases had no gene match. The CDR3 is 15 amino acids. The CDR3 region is CASSGGQGARQPQHF. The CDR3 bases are TGTGCCAGCAGTGGAGGGCAGGGGGCGCGACAGCCCCAGCATTTT.

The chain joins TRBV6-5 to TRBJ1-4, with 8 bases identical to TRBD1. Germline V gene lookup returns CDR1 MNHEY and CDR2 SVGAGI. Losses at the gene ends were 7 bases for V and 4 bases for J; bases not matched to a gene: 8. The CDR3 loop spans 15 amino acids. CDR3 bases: TGTGCCAGCACCCGGGACAGGAGTAGTAATGAAAAACTGTTTTTT. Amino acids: CASTRDRSSNEKLFF.

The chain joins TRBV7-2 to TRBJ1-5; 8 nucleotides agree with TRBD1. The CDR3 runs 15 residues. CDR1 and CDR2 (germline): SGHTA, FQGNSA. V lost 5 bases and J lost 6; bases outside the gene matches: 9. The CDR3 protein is CASSPTGGMVQPQHF. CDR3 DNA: TGTGCCAGCAGCCCTACAGGGGGTATGGTTCAGCCCCAGCATTTT.

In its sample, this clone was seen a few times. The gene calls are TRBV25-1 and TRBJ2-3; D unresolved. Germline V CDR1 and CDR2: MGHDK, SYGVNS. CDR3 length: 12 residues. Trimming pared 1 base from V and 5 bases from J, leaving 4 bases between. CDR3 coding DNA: TGTGCCAGCAGTGAATTAGAAGATACGCAGTATTTT. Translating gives CASSELEDTQYF.

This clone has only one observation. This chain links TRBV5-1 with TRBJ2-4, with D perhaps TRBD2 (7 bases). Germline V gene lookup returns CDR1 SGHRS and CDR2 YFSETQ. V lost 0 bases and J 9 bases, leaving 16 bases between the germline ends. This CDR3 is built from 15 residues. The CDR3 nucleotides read TGCGCCAGCAGCTTGGATCGGCAGGGAGGGGGCATTCAGTACTTC. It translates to CASSLDRQGGGIQYF.

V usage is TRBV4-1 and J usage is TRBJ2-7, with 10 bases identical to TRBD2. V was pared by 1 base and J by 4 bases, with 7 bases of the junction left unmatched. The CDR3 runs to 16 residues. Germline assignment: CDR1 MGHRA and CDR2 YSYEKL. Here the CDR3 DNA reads TGCGCCAGCAGCCAAGGGAGGGCTAGCGGGAGATACGAGCAGTACTTC. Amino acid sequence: CASSQGRASGRYEQYF.

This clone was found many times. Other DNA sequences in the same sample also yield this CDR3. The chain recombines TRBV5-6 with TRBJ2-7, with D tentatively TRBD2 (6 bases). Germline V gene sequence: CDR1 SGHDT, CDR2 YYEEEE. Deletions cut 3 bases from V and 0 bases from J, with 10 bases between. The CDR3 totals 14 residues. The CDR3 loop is CASSSAGSSYEQYF. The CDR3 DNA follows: TGTGCCAGCAGCTCGGCGGGGAGCTCCTACGAGCAGTACTTC.

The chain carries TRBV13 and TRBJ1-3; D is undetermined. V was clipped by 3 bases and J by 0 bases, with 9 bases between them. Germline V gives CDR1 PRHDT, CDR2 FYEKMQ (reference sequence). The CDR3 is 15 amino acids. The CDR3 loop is CASSFSHHSGNTIYF. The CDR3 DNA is TGTGCCAGCAGCTTTTCACATCACTCTGGAAACACCATATATTTT.

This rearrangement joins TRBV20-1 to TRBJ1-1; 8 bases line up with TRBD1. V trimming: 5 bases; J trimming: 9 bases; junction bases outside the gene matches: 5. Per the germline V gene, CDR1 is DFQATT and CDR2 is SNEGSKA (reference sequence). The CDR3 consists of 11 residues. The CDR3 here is CSAFRQGKAFF. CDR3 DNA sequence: TGCAGTGCTTTCCGACAGGGGAAAGCTTTCTTT.

CDR3 loop: CASSPWTSFNEQFF. The CDR3 DNA reads as TGTGCCAGCAGCCCCTGGACTAGCTTCAATGAGCAGTTCTTC. The rearrangement uses TRBV9 and TRBJ2-1; TRBD2 matches at 8 bases. The CDR3 runs to 14 residues. Unmatched junction bases numbered 6, after V lost 4 bases and J lost 6 bases. Looked up from germline, CDR1 is SGDLS and CDR2 is YYNGEE.

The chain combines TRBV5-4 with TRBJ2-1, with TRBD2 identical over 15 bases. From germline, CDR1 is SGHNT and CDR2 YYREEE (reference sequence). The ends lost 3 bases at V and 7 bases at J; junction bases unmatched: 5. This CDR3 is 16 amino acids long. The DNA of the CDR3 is TGTGCCAGCAGCTATCCCGGGACTAGCGGGAGGAATGAGCAGTTCTTC. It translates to CASSYPGTSGRNEQFF.

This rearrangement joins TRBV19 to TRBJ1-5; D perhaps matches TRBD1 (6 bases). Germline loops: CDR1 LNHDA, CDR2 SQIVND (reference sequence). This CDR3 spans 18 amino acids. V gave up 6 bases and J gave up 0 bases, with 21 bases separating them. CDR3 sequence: CASSRAGAQSYSNQPQHF. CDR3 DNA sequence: TGTGCCAGTAGCCGCGCGGGGGCTCAGAGCTATAGCAATCAGCCCCAGCATTTT.

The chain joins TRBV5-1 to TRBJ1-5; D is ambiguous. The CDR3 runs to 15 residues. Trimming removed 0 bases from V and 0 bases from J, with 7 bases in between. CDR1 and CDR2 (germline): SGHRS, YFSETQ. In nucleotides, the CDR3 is TGCGCCAGCAGCTTGGACGGGAATAGCAATCAGCCCCAGCATTTT. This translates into CASSLDGNSNQPQHF.

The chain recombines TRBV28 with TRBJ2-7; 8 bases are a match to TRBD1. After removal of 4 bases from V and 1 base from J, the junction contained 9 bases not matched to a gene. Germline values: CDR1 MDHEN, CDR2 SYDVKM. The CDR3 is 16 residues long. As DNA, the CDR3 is TGTGCCAGCAGTTACCCCGTCAGGGGGCGGTCCTACGAGCAGTACTTC. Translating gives CASSYPVRGRSYEQYF.

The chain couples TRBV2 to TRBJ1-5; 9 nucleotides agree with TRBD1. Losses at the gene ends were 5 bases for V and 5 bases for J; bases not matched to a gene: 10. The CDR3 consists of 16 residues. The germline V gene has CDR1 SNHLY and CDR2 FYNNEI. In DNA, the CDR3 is TGTGCCAGCAGTTCTTCCGGGACAGGGCGCGATCAGCCCCAGCATTTT. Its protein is CASSSSGTGRDQPQHF. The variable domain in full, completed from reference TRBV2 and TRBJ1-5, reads EPEVTQTPSHQVTQMGQEVILRCVPISNHLYFYWYRQILGQKVEFLVSFYNNEISEKSEIFDDQFSVERPDGSNFTLKIRSTKLEDSAMYFCASSSSGTGRDQPQHFGDGTRLSIL.

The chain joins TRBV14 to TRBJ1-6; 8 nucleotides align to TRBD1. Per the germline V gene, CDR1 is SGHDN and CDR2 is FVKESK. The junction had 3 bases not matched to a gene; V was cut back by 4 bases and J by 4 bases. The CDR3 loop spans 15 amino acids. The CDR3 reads CASSLGQGYNSPLHF. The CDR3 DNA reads TGTGCCAGCAGCCTAGGACAGGGTTATAATTCACCCCTCCACTTT.

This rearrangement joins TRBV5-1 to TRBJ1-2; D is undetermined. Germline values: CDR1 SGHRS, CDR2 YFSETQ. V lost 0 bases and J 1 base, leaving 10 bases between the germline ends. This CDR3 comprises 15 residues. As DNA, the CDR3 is TGCGCCAGCAGCTTGGTTACGGGAATTAACTATGGCTACACCTTC. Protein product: CASSLVTGINYGYTF. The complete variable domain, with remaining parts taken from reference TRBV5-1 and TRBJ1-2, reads KAGVTQTPRYLIKTRGQQVTLSCSPISGHRSVSWYQQTPGQGLQFLFEYFSETQRNKGNFPGRFSGRQFSNSRSEMNVSTLELGDSALYLCASSLVTGINYGYTFGSGTRLTVV.

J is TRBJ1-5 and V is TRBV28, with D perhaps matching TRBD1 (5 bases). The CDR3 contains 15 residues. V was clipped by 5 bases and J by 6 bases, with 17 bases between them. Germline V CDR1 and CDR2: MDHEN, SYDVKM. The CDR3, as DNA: TGTGCCAGCAGTGGTTGGGGGGAAGGGGTTCAGCCCCAGCATTTT. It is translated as CASSGWGEGVQPQHF.

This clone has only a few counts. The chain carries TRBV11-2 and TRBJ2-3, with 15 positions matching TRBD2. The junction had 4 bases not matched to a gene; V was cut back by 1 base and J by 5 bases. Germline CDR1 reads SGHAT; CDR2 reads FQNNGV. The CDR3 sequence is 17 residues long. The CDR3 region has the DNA TGTGCCAGCAGCTTAGGGACTAGCGGGAGGGCTAAAGATACGCAGTATTTT. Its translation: CASSLGTSGRAKDTQYF.

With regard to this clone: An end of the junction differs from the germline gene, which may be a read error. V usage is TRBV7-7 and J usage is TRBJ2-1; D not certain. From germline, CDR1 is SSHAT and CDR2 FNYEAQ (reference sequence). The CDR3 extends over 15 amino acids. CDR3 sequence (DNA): TGTGCTAGCAGCTTAAGCGCGTACTCCTACAATGAGCAGTTCTTC. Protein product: CASSLSAYSYNEQFF. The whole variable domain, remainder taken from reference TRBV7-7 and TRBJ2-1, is GAGVSQSPRYKVTKRGQDVTLRCDPISSHATLYWYQQALGQGPEFLTYFNYEAQPDKSGLPSDRFSAERPEGSISTLTIQRTEQRDSAMYRCASSLSAYSYNEQFFGPGTRLTVL.

The DNA for the CDR3 is TGTGCCAGCAGTGCCGAAGGGGTGAACACTGAAGCTTTCTTT. It translates to CASSAEGVNTEAFF. V usage is TRBV9 and J usage is TRBJ1-1; D is perhaps TRBD1 (5 bases). CDR3 length: 14 amino acids. The ends were cut back, 5 bases at V and 0 bases at J, with 11 bases in the middle. CDR1 is SGDLS and CDR2 is YYNGEE in the germline V gene.

CDR3 sequence reads: CASSHIGGDTEAFF. The CDR3 DNA is TGTGCCAGCAGCCACATAGGGGGCGACACTGAAGCTTTCTTT. The chain carries TRBV14 and TRBJ1-1; 7 bases match TRBD1. The germline CDR1 and CDR2 sequences are SGHDN and FVKESK. V shed 3 bases and J 3 bases; nucleotides not matched to a gene: 4. The length of the CDR3 is 14 residues. Full variable domain (remainder filled in from reference TRBV14 and TRBJ1-1): EAGVTQFPSHSVIEKGQTVTLRCDPISGHDNLYWYRRVMGKEIKFLLHFVKESKQDESGMPNNRFLAERTGGTYSTLKVQPAELEDSGVYFCASSHIGGDTEAFFGQGTRLTVV.

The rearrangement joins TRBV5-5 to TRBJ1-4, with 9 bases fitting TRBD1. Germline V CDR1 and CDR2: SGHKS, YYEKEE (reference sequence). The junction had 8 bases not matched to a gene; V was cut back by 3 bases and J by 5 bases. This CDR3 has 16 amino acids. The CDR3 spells CASSSSGTGKNEKLFF. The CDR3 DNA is TGTGCCAGCAGCTCCTCCGGGACAGGGAAAAATGAAAAACTGTTTTTT.

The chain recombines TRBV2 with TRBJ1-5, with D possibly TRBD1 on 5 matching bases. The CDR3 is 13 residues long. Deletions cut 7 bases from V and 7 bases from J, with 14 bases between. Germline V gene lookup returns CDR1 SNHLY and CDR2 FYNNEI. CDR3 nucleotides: TGTGCCAGCAACGGGGGGATCGACCAGCCCCAGCATTTT. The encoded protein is CASNGGIDQPQHF.

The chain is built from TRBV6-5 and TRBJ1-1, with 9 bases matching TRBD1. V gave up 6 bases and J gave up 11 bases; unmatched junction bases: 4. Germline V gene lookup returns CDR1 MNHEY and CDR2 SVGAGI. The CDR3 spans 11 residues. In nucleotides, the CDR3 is TGTGCCAGCAGAAGACAGGGGGAGGCTTTCTTT. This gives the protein CASRRQGEAFF.